The clone carrying this TCR beta chain was detected ten times or more. This record comes from a study of neurological immune-mediated disorders. PBMCs stored at -80 C, numbering 2 million, were the origin of the unsorted libraries. TCRdb analysed the 5' RACE reads with MiXCR anew, one entry per CDR3 protein. Among roughly 43,000 distinct CDR3 sequences, about 2% were seen once, and the ten largest hold 2% to 2.5%. V was trimmed by 5 bases and J by 0 bases, leaving 5 bases between them. The CDR3 sequence is 13 residues long. Looked up from germline, CDR1 is SGHRS and CDR2 is YFSETQ. The clonotype comes from a woman in her thirties or forties with multiple sclerosis. The chain is built from TRBV5-1 and TRBJ1-4, with no clear D. The sample taken for sequencing was PBMCs. CDR3 in amino acids: CASRVATNEKLFF. The CDR3, as DNA: TGCGCCAGCAGGGTTGCAACTAATGAAAAACTGTTTTTT.